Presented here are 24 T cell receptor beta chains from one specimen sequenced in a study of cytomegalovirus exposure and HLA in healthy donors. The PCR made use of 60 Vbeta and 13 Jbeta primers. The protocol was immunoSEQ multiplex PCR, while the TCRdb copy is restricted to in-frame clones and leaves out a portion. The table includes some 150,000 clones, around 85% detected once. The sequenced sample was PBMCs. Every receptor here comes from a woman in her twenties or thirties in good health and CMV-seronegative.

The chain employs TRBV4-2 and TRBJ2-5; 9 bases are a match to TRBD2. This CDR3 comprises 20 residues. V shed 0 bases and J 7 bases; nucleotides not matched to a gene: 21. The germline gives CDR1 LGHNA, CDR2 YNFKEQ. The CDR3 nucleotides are TGTGCCAGCAGCCAAGATCTTGGCTTAGCGGGAGAACGATGGTGGGGGACCCAGTACTTC. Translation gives CASSQDLGLAGERWWGTQYF.

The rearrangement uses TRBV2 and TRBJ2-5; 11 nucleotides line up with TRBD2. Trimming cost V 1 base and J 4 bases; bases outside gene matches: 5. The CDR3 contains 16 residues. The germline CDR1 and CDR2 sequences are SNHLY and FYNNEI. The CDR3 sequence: CASSEGLAGGRETQYF. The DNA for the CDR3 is TGTGCCAGCAGTGAAGGGTTAGCGGGGGGGCGAGAGACCCAGTACTTC.

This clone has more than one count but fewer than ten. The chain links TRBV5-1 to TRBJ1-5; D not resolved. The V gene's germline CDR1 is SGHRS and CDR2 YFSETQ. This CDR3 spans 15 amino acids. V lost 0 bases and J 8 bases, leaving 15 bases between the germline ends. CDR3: CASSLGGSVAEPQHF. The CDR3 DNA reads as TGCGCCAGCAGCTTGGGAGGCTCCGTGGCCGAGCCCCAGCATTTT.

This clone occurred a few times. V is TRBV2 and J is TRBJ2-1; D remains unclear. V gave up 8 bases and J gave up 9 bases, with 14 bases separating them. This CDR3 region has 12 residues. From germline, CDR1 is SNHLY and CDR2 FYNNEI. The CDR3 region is CASGREYGEQFF. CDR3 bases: TGTGCCAGCGGGCGCGAATATGGTGAGCAGTTCTTC.

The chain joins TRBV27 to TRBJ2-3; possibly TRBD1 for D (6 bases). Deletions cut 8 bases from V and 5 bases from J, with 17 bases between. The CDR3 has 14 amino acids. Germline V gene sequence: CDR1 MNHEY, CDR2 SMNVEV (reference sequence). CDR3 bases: TGTGCCAGCGGCCCAGGGGTCCGGGGAGATACGCAGTATTTT. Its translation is CASGPGVRGDTQYF.

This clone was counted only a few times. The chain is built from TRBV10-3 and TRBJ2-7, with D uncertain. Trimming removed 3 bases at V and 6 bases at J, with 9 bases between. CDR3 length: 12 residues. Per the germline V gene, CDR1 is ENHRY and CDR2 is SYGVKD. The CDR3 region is CAISEALTEQYF. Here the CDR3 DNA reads TGTGCCATCAGTGAAGCCCTAACCGAGCAGTACTTC.

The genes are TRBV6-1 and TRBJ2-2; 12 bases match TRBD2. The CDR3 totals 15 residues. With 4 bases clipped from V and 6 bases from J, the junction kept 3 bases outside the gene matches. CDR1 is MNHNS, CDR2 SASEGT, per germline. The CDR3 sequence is CASSALAGGAGELFF. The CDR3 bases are TGTGCCAGCAGTGCCCTAGCGGGAGGGGCCGGGGAGCTGTTTTTT.

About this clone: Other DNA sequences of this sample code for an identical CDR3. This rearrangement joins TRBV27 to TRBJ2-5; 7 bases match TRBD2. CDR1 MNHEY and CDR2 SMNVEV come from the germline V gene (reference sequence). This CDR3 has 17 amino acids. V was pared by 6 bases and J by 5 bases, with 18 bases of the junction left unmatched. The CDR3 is CASSSDKPGRAGETQYF. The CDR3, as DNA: TGTGCCAGCAGCTCTGACAAGCCAGGGAGGGCGGGGGAGACCCAGTACTTC.

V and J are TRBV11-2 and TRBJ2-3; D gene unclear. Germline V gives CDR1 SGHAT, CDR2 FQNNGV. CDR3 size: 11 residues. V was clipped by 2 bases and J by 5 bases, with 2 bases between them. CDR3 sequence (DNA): TGTGCCAGCAGCTTACGAGATACGCAGTATTTT. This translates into CASSLRDTQYF.

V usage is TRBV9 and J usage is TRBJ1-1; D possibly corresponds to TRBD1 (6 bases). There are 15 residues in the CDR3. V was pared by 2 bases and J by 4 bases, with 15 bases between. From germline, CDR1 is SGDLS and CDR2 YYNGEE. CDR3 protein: CASSVEGGRITEAFF. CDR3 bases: TGTGCCAGCAGCGTCGAGGGGGGGAGAATCACTGAAGCTTTCTTT.

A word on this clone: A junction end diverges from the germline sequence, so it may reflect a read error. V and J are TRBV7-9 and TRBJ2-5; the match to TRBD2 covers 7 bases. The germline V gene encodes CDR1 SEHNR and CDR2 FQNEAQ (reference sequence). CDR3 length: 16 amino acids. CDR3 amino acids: CASNLLASGSQETQYF. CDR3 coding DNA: TGTGCCAGCAACTTACTAGCTAGCGGCAGCCAAGAGACCCAGTACTTC.

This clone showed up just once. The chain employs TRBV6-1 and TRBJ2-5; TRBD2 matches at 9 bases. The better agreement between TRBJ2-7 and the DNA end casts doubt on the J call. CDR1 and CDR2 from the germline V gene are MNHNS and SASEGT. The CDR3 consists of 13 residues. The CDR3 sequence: CASRASGIYEQYF. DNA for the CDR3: TGTGCCAGCAGGGCTAGCGGGATCTACGAGCAGTACTTC.

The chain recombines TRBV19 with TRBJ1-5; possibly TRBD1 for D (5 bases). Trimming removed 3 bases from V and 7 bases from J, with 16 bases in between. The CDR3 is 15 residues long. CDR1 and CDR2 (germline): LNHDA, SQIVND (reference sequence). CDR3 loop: CASSIRQPRVQPQHF. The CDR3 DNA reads TGTGCCAGTAGTATTCGACAGCCACGGGTCCAGCCCCAGCATTTT.

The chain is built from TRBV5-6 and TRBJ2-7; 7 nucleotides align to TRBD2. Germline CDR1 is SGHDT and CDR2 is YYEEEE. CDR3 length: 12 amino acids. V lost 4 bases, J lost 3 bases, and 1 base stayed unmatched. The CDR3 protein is CASSRGVYEQYF. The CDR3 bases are TGTGCCAGCAGCCGGGGGGTCTACGAGCAGTACTTC.

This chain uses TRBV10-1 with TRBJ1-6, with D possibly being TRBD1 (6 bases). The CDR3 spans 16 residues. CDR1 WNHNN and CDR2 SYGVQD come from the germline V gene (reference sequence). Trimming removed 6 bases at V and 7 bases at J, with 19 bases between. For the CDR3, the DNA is TGCGCCAGCAGCGCCGGTGGAAGGGGGTCCAATTCACCCCTCCACTTT. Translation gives CASSAGGRGSNSPLHF.

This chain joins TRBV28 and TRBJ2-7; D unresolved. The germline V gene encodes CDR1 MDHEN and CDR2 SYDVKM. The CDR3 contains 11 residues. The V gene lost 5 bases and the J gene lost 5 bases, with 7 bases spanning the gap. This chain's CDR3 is CASSGPHEQYF. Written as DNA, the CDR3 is TGTGCCAGCAGTGGGCCCCACGAGCAGTACTTC.

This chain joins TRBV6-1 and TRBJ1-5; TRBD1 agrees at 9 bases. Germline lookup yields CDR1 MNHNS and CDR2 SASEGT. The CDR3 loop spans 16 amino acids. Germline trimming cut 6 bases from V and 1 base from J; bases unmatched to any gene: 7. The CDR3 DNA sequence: TGTGCCAGCAGCGAAAACAGGGGGCCAAGCAATCAGCCCCAGCATTTT. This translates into CASSENRGPSNQPQHF.

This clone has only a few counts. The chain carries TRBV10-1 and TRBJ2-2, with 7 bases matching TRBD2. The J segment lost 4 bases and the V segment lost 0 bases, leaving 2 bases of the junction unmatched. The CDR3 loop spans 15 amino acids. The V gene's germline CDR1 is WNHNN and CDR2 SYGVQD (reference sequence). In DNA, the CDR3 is TGCGCCAGCAGTGAGTCAGGGGAGGGCACCGGGGAGCTGTTTTTT. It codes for CASSESGEGTGELFF.

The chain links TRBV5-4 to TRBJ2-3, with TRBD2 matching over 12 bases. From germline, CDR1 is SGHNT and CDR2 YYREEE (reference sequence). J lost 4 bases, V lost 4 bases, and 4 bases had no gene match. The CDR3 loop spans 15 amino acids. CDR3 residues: CASSQTSGSADTQYF. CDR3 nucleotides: TGTGCCAGCAGCCAGACTAGCGGGAGTGCAGATACGCAGTATTTT.

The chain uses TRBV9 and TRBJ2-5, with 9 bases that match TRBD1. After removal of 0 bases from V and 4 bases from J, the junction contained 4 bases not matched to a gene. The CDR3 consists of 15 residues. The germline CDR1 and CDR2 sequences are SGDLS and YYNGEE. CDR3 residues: CASSVGTGVGETQYF. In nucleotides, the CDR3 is TGTGCCAGCAGCGTAGGGACAGGGGTCGGAGAGACCCAGTACTTC. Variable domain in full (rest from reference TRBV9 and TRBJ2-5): DSGVTQTPKHLITATGQRVTLRCSPRSGDLSVYWYQQSLDQGLQFLIQYYNGEERAKGNILERFSAQQFPDLHSELNLSSLELGDSALYFCASSVGTGVGETQYFGPGTRLLVL.

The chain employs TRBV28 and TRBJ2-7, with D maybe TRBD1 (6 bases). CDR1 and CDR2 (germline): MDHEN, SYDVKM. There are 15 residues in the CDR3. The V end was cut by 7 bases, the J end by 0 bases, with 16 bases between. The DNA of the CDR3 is TGTGCCAGCACAGGGGATCCCGCTAGCTCCTACGAGCAGTACTTC. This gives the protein CASTGDPASSYEQYF.

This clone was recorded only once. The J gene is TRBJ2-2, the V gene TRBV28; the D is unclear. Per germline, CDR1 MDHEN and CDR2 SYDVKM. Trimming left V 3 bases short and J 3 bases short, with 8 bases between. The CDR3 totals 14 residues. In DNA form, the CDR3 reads TGTGCCAGCAGTTTGGTTCCGGACACCGGGGAGCTGTTTTTT. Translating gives CASSLVPDTGELFF.

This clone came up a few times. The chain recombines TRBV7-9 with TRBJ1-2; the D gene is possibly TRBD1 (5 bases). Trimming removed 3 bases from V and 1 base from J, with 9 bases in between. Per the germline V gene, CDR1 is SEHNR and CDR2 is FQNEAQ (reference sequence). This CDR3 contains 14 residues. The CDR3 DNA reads TGTGCCAGCAGCTTGGGACTGATTAACTATGGCTACACCTTC. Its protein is CASSLGLINYGYTF.

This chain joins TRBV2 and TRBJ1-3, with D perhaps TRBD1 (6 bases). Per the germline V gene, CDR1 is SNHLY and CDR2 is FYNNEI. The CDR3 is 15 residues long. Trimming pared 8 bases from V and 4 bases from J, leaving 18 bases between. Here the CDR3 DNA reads TGTGCCAGCGGTGTAGGGGGAATTGCAGGAAACACCATATATTTT. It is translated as CASGVGGIAGNTIYF.